The next 31 T cell receptor beta chains were all read from a single sample in a study of T cell changes during pregnancy in multiple sclerosis. Only in-frame clones appear in the TCRdb table, and some are missing; sequencing was by immunoSEQ multiplex PCR. The table records roughly 41,000 clones, around 89% of them present only once. Material: CD8+ T cells from peripheral blood mononuclear cells, obtained in the third trimester of pregnancy. The receptors stem from a female donor with multiple sclerosis, enrolled in a pregnancy study.

This chain joins TRBV7-3 and TRBJ2-1; TRBD2 agrees at 12 bases. Germline values: CDR1 SGHTA, CDR2 FQGTGA. CDR3 length: 14 amino acids. Trimming at V came to 6 bases and at J to 5 bases, leaving 2 bases not matched to a gene. The CDR3 protein is CASSLAGGNNEQFF. CDR3 DNA: TGTGCCAGCAGTCTAGCGGGGGGGAACAATGAGCAGTTCTTC. Based on the CDR3 plus reference TRBV7-3 and TRBJ2-1, the full variable domain is GAGVSQTPSNKVTEKGKYVELRCDPISGHTALYWYRQSLGQGPEFLIYFQGTGAADDSGLPNDRFFAVRPEGSVSTLKIQRTERGDSAVYLCASSLAGGNNEQFFGPGTRLTVL.

This rearrangement joins TRBV7-9 to TRBJ2-1; D perhaps matches TRBD2 (6 bases). Germline CDR1 is SEHNR and CDR2 is FQNEAQ (reference sequence). The V end lost 1 base, the J end lost 9 bases, and 7 bases lay between the germline ends. There are 12 residues in the CDR3. The CDR3 is CASSLGLGEQFF. The CDR3 nucleotides are TGTGCCAGCAGCTTAGGACTAGGTGAGCAGTTCTTC.

This chain joins TRBV4-2 and TRBJ1-5; D unclear. Germline CDR1 is LGHNA and CDR2 is YNFKEQ. CDR3 length equals 13 residues. The ends were cut back, 8 bases at V and 1 base at J, with 9 bases in the middle. DNA of the CDR3: TGTGCCAGCGCAGGTGGCAGCAATCAGCCCCAGCATTTT. Amino acids: CASAGGSNQPQHF.

The chain combines TRBV7-6 with TRBJ1-2; 8 bases fit TRBD1. Germline V gene data show CDR1 as SGHVS and CDR2 as FNYEAQ. V dropped 5 bases and J dropped 5; count of bases not matched to a gene: 16. The CDR3 has 17 residues. The CDR3 loop reads CASSLLLGGQGDYGYTF. The DNA of the CDR3 is TGTGCCAGCAGCCTCCTGTTGGGTGGACAGGGAGATTATGGCTACACCTTC.

The chain combines TRBV28 with TRBJ1-2; possible D gene TRBD1, 5 bases. The CDR3 consists of 14 residues. CDR1 MDHEN and CDR2 SYDVKM come from the germline V gene. V was trimmed by 6 bases and J by 3 bases, leaving 14 bases between them. CDR3 bases: TGTGCCAGCAGCCGGCGCTTAGGGGACTATGGCTACACCTTC. Protein: CASSRRLGDYGYTF.

The V gene is TRBV10-3, the J gene TRBJ2-7; TRBD2 agrees at 7 bases. CDR1 and CDR2 (germline): ENHRY, SYGVKD. The CDR3 extends over 14 amino acids. The trim removed 6 bases at V and 4 bases at J, leaving 9 bases unmatched. The CDR3 region is CAISKAGEEYEQYF. CDR3 nucleotide sequence: TGTGCCATCAGCAAGGCGGGGGAGGAATACGAGCAGTACTTC.

The rearrangement uses TRBV10-3 and TRBJ2-5, with 8 nucleotides matching TRBD1. V shed 4 bases, J shed 4 bases, and the junction held 8 bases outside the gene matches. This CDR3 has 15 amino acids. The V gene's germline CDR1 is ENHRY and CDR2 SYGVKD. CDR3 loop: CAISATGQGLETQYF. CDR3 DNA sequence: TGTGCCATCAGTGCAACCGGACAGGGCCTAGAGACCCAGTACTTC.

This clone was seen only once. The chain carries TRBV9 and TRBJ2-7; D remains ambiguous. CDR3 length equals 12 residues. Trimming left V 3 bases short and J 3 bases short, with 7 bases between. The germline V gene has CDR1 SGDLS and CDR2 YYNGEE. The CDR3 sequence: CASSDSSYEQYF. CDR3 nucleotides: TGTGCCAGCAGCGACAGCAGCTACGAGCAGTACTTC.

The chain has TRBV5-6 and TRBJ1-2; D gene uncertain. V was trimmed by 2 bases and J by 8 bases, leaving 10 bases between them. The CDR3 spans 12 residues. Germline-derived CDR1 and CDR2 are SGHDT and YYEEEE. CDR3 region: CASSFSDGGYTF. The CDR3 DNA sequence: TGTGCCAGCAGCTTCAGCGACGGGGGCTACACCTTC.

The V and J genes are TRBV6-5 and TRBJ2-1; 13 nucleotides align to TRBD2. J was trimmed by 9 bases and V by 2 bases; bases with no gene match: 7. This CDR3 spans 16 amino acids. Germline V gives CDR1 MNHEY, CDR2 SVGAGI. The CDR3 here is CASSYETSGGQGEQFF. The CDR3 DNA reads TGTGCCAGCAGTTACGAGACTAGCGGGGGGCAGGGTGAGCAGTTCTTC.

The gene calls are TRBV7-3 and TRBJ2-2; TRBD2 aligns across 8 bases. CDR1 and CDR2 from the germline V gene are SGHTA and FQGTGA. Trimming at V came to 0 bases and at J to 4 bases, leaving 4 bases not matched to a gene. The CDR3 is made up of 16 amino acids. The CDR3 sequence is CASSLTGGGTTGELFF. CDR3 sequence (DNA): TGTGCCAGCAGCTTAACGGGCGGGGGGACCACCGGGGAGCTGTTTTTT.

The V call is TRBV5-5, the J call TRBJ1-2; TRBD1 is a possible D gene (6 bases). The germline V and J ends were trimmed by 4 bases and 2 bases, with 9 bases remaining between them. This CDR3 contains 13 residues. Germline lookup yields CDR1 SGHKS and CDR2 YYEKEE (reference sequence). The CDR3 loop reads CASSPDRNYGYTF. CDR3 in DNA: TGTGCCAGCAGCCCAGACAGGAACTATGGCTACACCTTC.

There are a few counts of this clone. The CDR3 nucleotides read TGTGCCACCAAATTCCCAGCGGGGGGTTACAATGAGCAGTTCTTC. Residues: CATKFPAGGYNEQFF. V usage is TRBV15 and J usage is TRBJ2-1; 9 bases are a match to TRBD2. After removal of 7 bases from V and 4 bases from J, the junction contained 8 bases not matched to a gene. From germline, CDR1 is LNHNV and CDR2 YYDKDF (reference sequence). There are 15 residues in the CDR3.

The table lists this clone with a count of one. The chain combines TRBV2 with TRBJ2-5; D may be TRBD1 (5 bases). This CDR3 comprises 14 residues. Germline-derived CDR1 and CDR2 are SNHLY and FYNNEI. The V end was cut by 6 bases, the J end by 3 bases, with 14 bases between. The DNA of the CDR3 is TGTGCCAGCAGAACGACAGAGCTTGAAGAGACCCAGTACTTC. Its protein is CASRTTELEETQYF.

The chain has TRBV28 and TRBJ2-1; D call uncertain. This CDR3 is built from 19 residues. The V gene lost 2 bases and the J gene lost 5 bases, with 25 bases spanning the gap. Per the germline V gene, CDR1 is MDHEN and CDR2 is SYDVKM. CDR3 region: CASSLGIGEAAGLNNEQFF. The DNA of the CDR3 is TGTGCCAGCAGTTTAGGTATTGGTGAGGCTGCCGGTCTAAACAATGAGCAGTTCTTC.

The rearrangement links TRBV7-6 to TRBJ1-2, with no clear D. CDR1 SGHVS and CDR2 FNYEAQ come from the germline V gene. This CDR3 spans 16 amino acids. V lost 1 base, J lost 3 bases, and 15 bases lay in between. Written as DNA, the CDR3 is TGTGCCAGCAGCTTAGGGGTTGGAGGACGGTACTATGGCTACACCTTC. Protein sequence: CASSLGVGGRYYGYTF.

V usage is TRBV19 and J usage is TRBJ1-1; the D gene is possibly TRBD1 (6 bases). Germline values: CDR1 LNHDA, CDR2 SQIVND (reference sequence). V was clipped by 0 bases and J by 0 bases, with 14 bases between them. The CDR3 covers 17 residues. The CDR3, as DNA: TGTGCCAGTAGTATAGACTCAGGGGAGAGCTTGAACACTGAAGCTTTCTTT. Translating gives CASSIDSGESLNTEAFF.

The chain couples TRBV19 to TRBJ2-2; perhaps TRBD2 as D (6 bases). Deletions cut 6 bases from V and 3 bases from J, with 11 bases between. In germline, CDR1 is LNHDA, CDR2 SQIVND (reference sequence). This CDR3 has 14 amino acids. CDR3 protein: CASRNPGDTGELFF. The DNA of the CDR3 is TGTGCCAGTAGGAATCCGGGGGACACCGGGGAGCTGTTTTTT.

CDR3 DNA sequence: TGTGCCAGCACCACGGGGATGAACACTGAAGCTTTCTTT. Protein sequence: CASTTGMNTEAFF. This sequence joins TRBV6-5 and TRBJ1-1; D not resolved. Germline V gene sequence: CDR1 MNHEY, CDR2 SVGAGI. With 7 bases removed from V and 0 bases from J, the gap between germline ends came to 9 bases. CDR3 length: 13 residues.

The rearrangement uses TRBV7-9 and TRBJ1-2; D gene unclear. The V and J ends lost 3 bases and 4 bases respectively, with 9 bases between them. The CDR3 runs to 13 residues. Germline values: CDR1 SEHNR, CDR2 FQNEAQ (reference sequence). CDR3 in DNA: TGTGCCAGCAGCTTGAACAGCTTCTATGGCTACACCTTC. Protein sequence: CASSLNSFYGYTF.

This clone was detected only once. The gene calls are TRBV19 and TRBJ2-7; 9 nucleotides agree with TRBD1. With V trimmed by 5 bases and J by 7 bases, 9 bases remained unmatched. Germline V gene lookup returns CDR1 LNHDA and CDR2 SQIVND (reference sequence). This CDR3 spans 14 amino acids. The CDR3 here is CASSYRGLAREQYF. CDR3 nucleotides: TGTGCCAGTAGTTACAGGGGGCTTGCGCGGGAGCAGTACTTC.

This chain uses TRBV6-1 with TRBJ1-2; D may be TRBD1 (5 bases). The CDR3 covers 15 residues. Germline CDR1 reads MNHNS; CDR2 reads SASEGT. Deletions cut 1 base from V and 4 bases from J, with 13 bases between. The CDR3 DNA follows: TGTGCCAGCAGTGAAGGTCGCGGGGCCTCCTATGGCTACACCTTC. Residues: CASSEGRGASYGYTF.

This clone appeared once. The V call is TRBV4-3, the J call TRBJ1-2; D is unresolved. Looked up from germline, CDR1 is LGHNA and CDR2 is YSLEER. Trimming stripped 4 bases from V and 0 bases from J, with 12 bases between. The CDR3 runs 15 residues. The CDR3 nucleotides are TGCGCCAGCAGCCCCCTAGGCAGCTCTAACTATGGCTACACCTTC. Its translation: CASSPLGSSNYGYTF.

The CDR3 sequence: CASRTGTSDSWSSYNEQFF. The CDR3 DNA reads as TGTGCCAGCAGGACCGGGACTAGCGACTCCTGGAGCTCCTACAATGAGCAGTTCTTC. The rearrangement links TRBV27 to TRBJ2-1, with TRBD2 matching 10 bases. The CDR3 extends over 19 amino acids. Per the germline V gene, CDR1 is MNHEY and CDR2 is SMNVEV (reference sequence). Trimming removed 6 bases from V and 0 bases from J; junction bases left unmatched: 14.

V and J are TRBV7-9 and TRBJ1-1; 8 nucleotides align to TRBD1. Germline V CDR1 and CDR2: SEHNR, FQNEAQ (reference sequence). Unmatched junction bases numbered 10, after V lost 4 bases and J lost 0 bases. The CDR3 runs 17 residues. CDR3 sequence reads: CASSWEPGQGMNTEAFF. Here the CDR3 DNA reads TGTGCCAGCAGCTGGGAACCTGGACAGGGCATGAACACTGAAGCTTTCTTT.

This chain uses TRBV19 with TRBJ1-2; D is perhaps TRBD1 (6 bases). Trimming left V 9 bases short and J 8 bases short, with 16 bases between. Germline assignment: CDR1 LNHDA and CDR2 SQIVND (reference sequence). The CDR3 loop spans 12 amino acids. The CDR3 nucleotides read TGTGCCAGCAATGGGGGCATTAGGGGCTACACCTTC. Translating it yields CASNGGIRGYTF.

V and J are TRBV30 and TRBJ2-5; perhaps TRBD1 as D (7 bases). Germline-derived CDR1 and CDR2 are GTSNPN and SVGIG (reference sequence). The CDR3 consists of 15 residues. V was shortened by 4 bases and J by 0 bases, with 15 bases between the two germline ends. DNA of the CDR3: TGTGCCTGGACGGAGGGGGGACAGTACCAAGAGACCCAGTACTTC. Translating it yields CAWTEGGQYQETQYF.

This chain uses TRBV28 with TRBJ2-7; TRBD1 matches at 7 bases. The germline gives CDR1 MDHEN, CDR2 SYDVKM. After removal of 8 bases from V and 5 bases from J, the junction contained 18 bases not matched to a gene. The CDR3 is made up of 16 amino acids. Here the CDR3 reads CASDHLQGRGRDEQYF. The CDR3 DNA is TGTGCCAGCGACCACCTACAGGGTAGGGGGCGAGACGAGCAGTACTTC.

In its sample, this clone is medium-sized. J is TRBJ2-3 and V is TRBV6-4, with 13 bases lining up with TRBD2. V trimming: 2 bases; J trimming: 4 bases; junction bases outside the gene matches: 0. The length of the CDR3 is 15 residues. Germline-derived CDR1 and CDR2 are MRHNA and SNTAGT. CDR3 sequence reads: CASSDTSGGADTQYF. In DNA form, the CDR3 reads TGTGCCAGCAGTGACACTAGCGGGGGGGCAGATACGCAGTATTTT.

This clone was seen only once. The chain is built from TRBV30 and TRBJ2-7; D is uncertain. Between the trimmed V and J ends, which lost 4 bases and 5 bases, there was a span of 15 bases. The CDR3 contains 13 residues. Per germline, CDR1 GTSNPN and CDR2 SVGIG (reference sequence). CDR3 sequence (DNA): TGTGCCTGGAATTTGGGCAAGTGGGACGAGCAGTACTTC. Protein sequence: CAWNLGKWDEQYF.

The chain joins TRBV27 to TRBJ2-3; 9 bases map to TRBD1. V lost 5 bases to trimming and J lost 4 bases; unmatched junction nucleotides: 4. This CDR3 is 14 amino acids long. Looked up from germline, CDR1 is MNHEY and CDR2 is SMNVEV (reference sequence). The CDR3 here is CASSPDRGADTQYF. CDR3 DNA sequence: TGTGCCAGCAGTCCCGACAGGGGGGCAGATACGCAGTATTTT.